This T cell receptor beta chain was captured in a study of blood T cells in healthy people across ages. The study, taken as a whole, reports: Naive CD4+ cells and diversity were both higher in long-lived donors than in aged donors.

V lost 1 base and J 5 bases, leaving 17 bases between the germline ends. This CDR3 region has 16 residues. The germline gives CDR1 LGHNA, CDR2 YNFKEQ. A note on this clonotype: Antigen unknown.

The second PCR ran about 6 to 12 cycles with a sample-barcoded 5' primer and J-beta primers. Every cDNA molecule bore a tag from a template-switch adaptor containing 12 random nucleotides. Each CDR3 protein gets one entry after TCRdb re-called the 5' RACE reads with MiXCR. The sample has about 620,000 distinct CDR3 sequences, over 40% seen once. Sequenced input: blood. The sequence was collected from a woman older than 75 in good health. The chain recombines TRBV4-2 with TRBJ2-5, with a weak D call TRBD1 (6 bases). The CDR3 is CASSQAAQGALETQYF. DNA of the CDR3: TGTGCCAGCAGCCAAGCGGCACAGGGAGCGTTGGAGACCCAGTACTTC.